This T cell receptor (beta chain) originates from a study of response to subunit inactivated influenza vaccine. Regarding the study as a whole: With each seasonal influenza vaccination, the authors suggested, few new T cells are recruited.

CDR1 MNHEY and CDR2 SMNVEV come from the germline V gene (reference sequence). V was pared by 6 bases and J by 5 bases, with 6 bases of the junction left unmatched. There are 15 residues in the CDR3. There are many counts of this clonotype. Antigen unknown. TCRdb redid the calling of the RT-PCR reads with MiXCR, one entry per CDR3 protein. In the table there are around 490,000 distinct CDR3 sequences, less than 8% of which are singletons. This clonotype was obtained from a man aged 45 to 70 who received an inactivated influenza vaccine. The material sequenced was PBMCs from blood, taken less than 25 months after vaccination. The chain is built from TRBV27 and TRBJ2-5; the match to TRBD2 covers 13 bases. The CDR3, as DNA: TGTGCCAGCAGCCGAGGACTAGCGGGAGCCGAGACCCAGTACTTC. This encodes CASSRGLAGAETQYF.